This T cell receptor beta chain originates from a study of cytomegalovirus exposure and HLA in healthy donors. It was with 60 Vbeta and 13 Jbeta primers that the PCR ran. This table comes from immunoSEQ multiplex PCR, and its TCRdb copy is limited to in-frame clones, with some not included. The repertoire table contains around 76,000 clones. V shed 1 base and J 7 bases; nucleotides not matched to a gene: 10. The CDR3 covers 15 residues. Germline CDR1 reads MGHRA; CDR2 reads YSYEKL. The receptor comes from a boy between 10 and 17 years old in good health and CMV-seronegative. The chain employs TRBV4-1 and TRBJ2-7, with 7 bases that match TRBD2. The sequencing input was PBMCs. CDR3 coding DNA: TGCGCCAGCAGCCAAGCAGCGGGACGACTGAAAGAGCAGTACTTC. Translating gives CASSQAAGRLKEQYF.